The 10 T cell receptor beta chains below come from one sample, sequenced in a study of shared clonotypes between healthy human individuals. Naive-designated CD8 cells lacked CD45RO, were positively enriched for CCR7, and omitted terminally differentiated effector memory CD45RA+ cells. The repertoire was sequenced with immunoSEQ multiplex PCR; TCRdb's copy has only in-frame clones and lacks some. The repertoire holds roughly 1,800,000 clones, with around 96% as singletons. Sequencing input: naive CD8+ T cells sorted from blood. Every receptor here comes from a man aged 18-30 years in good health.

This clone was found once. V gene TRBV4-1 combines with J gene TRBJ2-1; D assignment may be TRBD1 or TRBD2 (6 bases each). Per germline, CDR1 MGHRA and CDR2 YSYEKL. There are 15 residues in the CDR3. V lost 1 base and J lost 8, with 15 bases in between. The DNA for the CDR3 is TGCGCCAGCAGCCAAGTGGACTACAGGGTCGATGAGCAGTTCTTC. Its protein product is CASSQVDYRVDEQFF.

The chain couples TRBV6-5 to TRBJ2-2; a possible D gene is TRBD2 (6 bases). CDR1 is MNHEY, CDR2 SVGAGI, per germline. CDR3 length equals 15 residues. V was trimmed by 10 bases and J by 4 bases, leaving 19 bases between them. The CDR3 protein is CATSGGPSSTGELFF. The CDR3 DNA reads TGTGCCACCTCAGGAGGGCCGTCGAGCACCGGGGAGCTGTTTTTT.

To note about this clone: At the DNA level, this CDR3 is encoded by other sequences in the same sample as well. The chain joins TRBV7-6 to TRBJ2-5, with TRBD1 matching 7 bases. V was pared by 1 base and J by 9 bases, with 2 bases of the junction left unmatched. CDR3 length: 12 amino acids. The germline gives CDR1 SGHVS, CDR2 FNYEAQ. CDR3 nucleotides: TGTGCCAGCAGCTTAGGAGGGGGCCCCCAGTACTTC. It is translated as CASSLGGGPQYF.

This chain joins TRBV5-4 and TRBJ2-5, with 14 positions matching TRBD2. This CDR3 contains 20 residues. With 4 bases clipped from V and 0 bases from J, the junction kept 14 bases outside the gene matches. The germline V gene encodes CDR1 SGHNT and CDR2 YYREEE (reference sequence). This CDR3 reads CASSGGHGTSGGLNQETQYF. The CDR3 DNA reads TGTGCCAGCAGCGGGGGCCACGGGACTAGCGGGGGCCTGAACCAAGAGACCCAGTACTTC.

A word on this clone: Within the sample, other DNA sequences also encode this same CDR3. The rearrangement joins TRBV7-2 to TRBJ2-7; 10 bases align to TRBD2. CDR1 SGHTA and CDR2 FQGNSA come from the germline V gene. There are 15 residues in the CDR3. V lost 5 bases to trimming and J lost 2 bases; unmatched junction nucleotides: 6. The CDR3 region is CASSPTGLAAYEQYF. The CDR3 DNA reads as TGTGCCAGCAGCCCGACAGGACTAGCGGCCTACGAGCAGTACTTC.

CDR3 sequence: CASSKVPGAREKLFF. CDR3 bases: TGTGCCAGCAGCAAAGTCCCCGGGGCTCGTGAAAAACTGTTTTTT. The gene calls are TRBV21-1 and TRBJ1-4. TRBV21-1 is annotated as a pseudogene. There are 15 residues in the CDR3.

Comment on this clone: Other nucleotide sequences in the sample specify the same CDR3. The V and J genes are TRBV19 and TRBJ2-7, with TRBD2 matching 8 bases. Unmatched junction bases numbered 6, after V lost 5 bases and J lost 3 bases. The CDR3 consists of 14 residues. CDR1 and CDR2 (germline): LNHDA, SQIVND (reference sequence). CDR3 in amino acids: CASSPAGEGYEQYF. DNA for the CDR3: TGTGCCAGTAGTCCAGCGGGAGAGGGCTACGAGCAGTACTTC.

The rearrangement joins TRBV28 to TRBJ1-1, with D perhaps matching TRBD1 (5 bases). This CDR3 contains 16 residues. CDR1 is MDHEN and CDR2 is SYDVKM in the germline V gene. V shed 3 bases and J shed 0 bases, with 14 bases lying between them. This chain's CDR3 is CASSLGLTDMNTEAFF. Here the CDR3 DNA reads TGTGCCAGCAGTTTGGGACTGACAGACATGAACACTGAAGCTTTCTTT.

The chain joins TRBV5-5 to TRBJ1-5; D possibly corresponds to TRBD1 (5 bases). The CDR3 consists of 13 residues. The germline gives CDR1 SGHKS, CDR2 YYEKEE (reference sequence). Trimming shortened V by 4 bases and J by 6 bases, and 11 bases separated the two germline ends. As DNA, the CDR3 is TGTGCCAGCAGCCCCTGGAGGGGTCAGCCCCAGCATTTT. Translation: CASSPWRGQPQHF.

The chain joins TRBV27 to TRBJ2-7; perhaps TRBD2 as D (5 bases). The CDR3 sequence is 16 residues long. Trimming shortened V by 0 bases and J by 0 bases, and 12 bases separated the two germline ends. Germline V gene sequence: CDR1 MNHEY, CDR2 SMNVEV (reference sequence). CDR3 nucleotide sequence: TGTGCCAGCAGTTTATCGAAGGGAGTCATCTCCTACGAGCAGTACTTC. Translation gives CASSLSKGVISYEQYF.